The 5 T cell receptor beta chains given below trace back to one sample, sequenced in a study of identical twins. A single record per CDR3 protein comes from TCRdb applying MiXCR to the 5' RACE reads. The data hold 1.5 million to 2 million distinct CDR3 sequences, with about 32% observed a single time. The sequenced sample consisted of cord blood. These TCRs come from a newborn girl in good health.

The chain employs TRBV10-3 and TRBJ1-1, with D unclear. Germline V gene lookup returns CDR1 ENHRY and CDR2 SYGVKD. This CDR3 is 13 amino acids long. The ends were cut back, 5 bases at V and 0 bases at J, with 7 bases in the middle. The CDR3 nucleotides are TGTGCCATCAGTCCGACTTTGAACACTGAAGCTTTCTTT. Its protein is CAISPTLNTEAFF.

This clonotype was recorded many times. J is TRBJ1-2 and V is TRBV27; 7 positions agree with TRBD1. This CDR3 is 14 amino acids long. Looked up from germline, CDR1 is MNHEY and CDR2 is SMNVEV (reference sequence). V gave up 5 bases and J gave up 4 bases; unmatched junction bases: 7. The CDR3 sequence: CASSPQDRAYGYTF. CDR3 nucleotides: TGTGCCAGCAGTCCACAAGACAGGGCCTATGGCTACACCTTC.

The chain joins TRBV28 to TRBJ1-4; D might be TRBD1 (5 bases). The CDR3 consists of 16 residues. The V and J ends lost 6 bases and 4 bases respectively, with 18 bases between them. CDR1 MDHEN and CDR2 SYDVKM come from the germline V gene. In DNA form, the CDR3 reads TGTGCCAGCAGCTTTTGGGGGAGTTTCGGTAATGAAAAACTGTTTTTT. This encodes CASSFWGSFGNEKLFF.

This clonotype turned up a few times. The chain is built from TRBV20-1 and TRBJ2-1, with D possibly matching TRBD2 (7 bases). Germline CDR1 reads DFQATT; CDR2 reads SNEGSKA (reference sequence). This CDR3 comprises 16 residues. V lost 0 bases to trimming and J lost 4 bases, with 16 bases between them. The CDR3 protein is CSARDSGGWSYNEQFF. CDR3 DNA: TGCAGTGCTAGAGATTCGGGGGGCTGGTCTTACAATGAGCAGTTCTTC.

There are a few counts of this clonotype. The gene calls are TRBV6-1 and TRBJ2-7; 7 bases align to TRBD1. The CDR3 totals 17 residues. The V gene's germline CDR1 is MNHNS and CDR2 SASEGT. With V trimmed by 0 bases and J by 7 bases, 15 bases remained unmatched. CDR3 sequence (DNA): TGTGCCAGCAGTGAAGCTAAGGGGGCGAGCTCCTACAATGAGCAGTACTTC. Amino acids: CASSEAKGASSYNEQYF.